Listed below are T cell receptor beta chains from one sample, sequenced in a study of OX40 agonist ivuxolimab in advanced cancers. TCRdb's table, derived via immunoSEQ multiplex PCR, lists solely in-frame clones and lacks some. The sample carries some 32,000 clones, approximately 88% recorded once. The sequences come from CD4+ or CD8+ T cells sorted from blood, collected in a trial of the OX40 agonist ivuxolimab. These receptors were taken from an adult with an advanced solid tumor such as melanoma, head and neck, liver or kidney cancer. The CDR3 runs from the conserved cysteine through the conserved F or W. D genes are given only for firm matches. Clone sizes are given selectively: once, few, many, or a class where the clone is expanded.

clone size	D gene	J gene	V gene	CDR3 protein	CDR3 DNA
-	-	TRBJ2-1	TRBV29-1	CSVERGMGDEQFF	TGCAGCGTTGAAAGAGGGATGGGTGATGAGCAGTTCTTC
many	-	TRBJ2-7	TRBV5-5	CASSLGAYYEQYF	TGTGCCAGCAGCTTGGGGGCCTACTACGAGCAGTACTTC
-	TRBD1	TRBJ2-5	TRBV27	CASSLLGRGGGETQYF	TGTGCCAGCAGTTTATTAGGTCGAGGGGGCGGTGAGACCCAGTACTTC
-	-	TRBJ2-3	TRBV4-2	CASSGTGGTDTQYF	TGTGCCAGCAGTGGTACGGGAGGCACAGATACGCAGTATTTT
-	-	TRBJ2-1	TRBV20-1	CSAERDNEQFF	TGCAGTGCTGAGCGGGACAATGAGCAGTTCTTC
-	-	TRBJ1-6	TRBV5-6	CASSLQGNYNSPLHF	TGTGCCAGCAGCTTGCAGGGAAACTATAATTCACCCCTCCACTTT
few	-	TRBJ1-1	TRBV6-5	CASSFDREAFF	TGTGCCAGCAGTTTCGACAGGGAAGCTTTCTTT
-	-	TRBJ2-7	TRBV7-9	CASSLGLNYEQYF	TGTGCCAGCAGCTTAGGACTGAATTACGAGCAGTACTTC
-	TRBD2	TRBJ2-5	TRBV4-1	CASSQEATSGLETQYF	TGCGCCAGCAGCCAAGAAGCAACTAGCGGCCTAGAGACCCAGTACTTC
once	-	TRBJ2-1	TRBV27	CASGGTVYEQFF	TGTGCCAGCGGGGGGACCGTCTATGAGCAGTTCTTC
-	-	TRBJ2-3	TRBV7-3	CASSPHLGDTQYF	TGTGCCAGCAGCCCACACCTAGGAGATACGCAGTATTTT
-	TRBD1	TRBJ2-7	TRBV5-1	CASATGQGAHEQYF	TGCGCCAGCGCAACCGGACAGGGGGCACACGAGCAGTACTTC
few	TRBD1	TRBJ1-1	TRBV6-1	CASITGGNTEAFF	TGTGCCAGCATAACAGGGGGTAACACTGAAGCTTTCTTT
-	-	TRBJ2-7	TRBV28	CASSSPYEQYF	TGTGCCAGCAGTTCCCCCTACGAGCAGTACTTC
-	-	TRBJ2-7	TRBV19	CASSGTMHEQYF	TGTGCCAGTAGTGGGACAATGCACGAGCAGTACTTC
-	TRBD1	TRBJ1-1	TRBV4-3	CASSQEFGRGLEDTEAFF	TGCGCCAGCAGCCAAGAGTTCGGCAGGGGGCTTGAGGACACTGAAGCTTTCTTT
-	-	TRBJ1-1	TRBV4-1	CASSYRTGNTEAFF	TGCGCCAGCAGCTACCGGACGGGGAACACTGAAGCTTTCTTT
-	-	TRBJ1-1	TRBV4-2	CASSQEVGNTEAFF	TGTGCCAGCAGCCAAGAAGTAGGTAACACTGAAGCTTTCTTT
-	TRBD2	TRBJ2-3	TRBV28	CASSFRPSGSDTQYF	TGTGCCAGCAGTTTCAGACCTAGCGGGAGTGATACGCAGTATTTT
-	-	TRBJ2-2	TRBV12-5	CASATNAGELFF	TGTGCTAGTGCCACGAATGCCGGGGAGCTGTTTTTT
-	TRBD1	TRBJ2-1	TRBV5-1	CASSKTPGQPYNEQFF	TGCGCCAGCAGCAAAACCCCGGGACAGCCCTACAATGAGCAGTTCTTC
-	TRBD2	TRBJ2-7	TRBV4-1	CASSQEPSGGAYEQYF	TGCGCCAGCAGCCAAGAACCTAGCGGAGGGGCCTACGAGCAGTACTTC
-	TRBD1	TRBJ1-1	TRBV5-8	CASSFRGSTEAFF	TGTGCCAGCAGCTTCAGGGGGAGCACTGAAGCTTTCTTT
-	TRBD2	TRBJ2-1	TRBV19	CASSIPRTSANEQFF	TGTGCCAGTAGTATACCACGGACTAGCGCCAATGAGCAGTTCTTC
-	-	TRBJ2-3	TRBV27	CASSHSLSTDTQYF	TGTGCCAGCAGTCACAGTCTAAGCACAGATACGCAGTATTTT
-	-	TRBJ2-3	TRBV11-2	CASSLVIGETDTQYF	TGTGCCAGCAGCTTAGTCATCGGGGAAACAGATACGCAGTATTTT
-	-	TRBJ2-3	TRBV2	CASSRGLSGSTDTQYF	TGTGCCAGCAGCAGGGGGTTGAGCGGGTCCACAGATACGCAGTATTTT
-	TRBD2	TRBJ2-1	TRBV6-5	CASSYSGRGSNEQFF	TGTGCCAGCAGCTATAGCGGGAGGGGGAGCAATGAGCAGTTCTTC
-	TRBD2	TRBJ2-3	TRBV9	CASSERGGSGKDTQYF	TGTGCCAGCAGCGAGAGGGGAGGGAGCGGGAAAGATACGCAGTATTTT
-	-	TRBJ1-6	TRBV5-4	CASSGGSGYNSPLHF	TGTGCCAGCAGCGGGGGGTCGGGGTATAATTCACCCCTCCACTTT
-	TRBD1	TRBJ2-7	TRBV4-2	CASSQDPTGGYEQYF	TGTGCCAGCAGCCAAGACCCCACAGGGGGATACGAGCAGTACTTC
-	-	TRBJ2-1	TRBV4-3	CASSRREERSYNEQFF	TGCGCCAGCAGCCGAAGAGAGGAACGGTCCTACAATGAGCAGTTCTTC
-	TRBD2	TRBJ2-5	TRBV19	CASSISLAGSGETQYF	TGTGCCAGTAGTATCTCACTAGCGGGAAGTGGAGAGACCCAGTACTTC
-	TRBD2	TRBJ2-3	TRBV7-3	CASSLTGSSGDTQYF	TGTGCCAGCAGCTTAACAGGATCTAGCGGAGATACGCAGTATTTT
-	TRBD1	TRBJ1-1	TRBV30	CAWTTGGEGTEAFF	TGTGCCTGGACAACAGGGGGCGAGGGAACTGAAGCTTTCTTT
-	-	TRBJ2-3	TRBV11-1	CASSPAPGDTQYF	TGTGCCAGCAGCCCCGCTCCCGGAGATACGCAGTATTTT
few	TRBD2	TRBJ2-3	TRBV19	CATGGWDTQYF	TGTGCCACCGGGGGGTGGGATACGCAGTATTTT
-	-	TRBJ1-4	TRBV5-1	CASIQGRGNEKLFF	TGCGCCAGCATTCAGGGCAGGGGTAATGAAAAACTGTTTTTT
-	TRBD1	TRBJ1-4	TRBV23-1	CASSQTCTGAPRKTVF	TGCGCCAGCAGTCAAACCTGCACAGGGGCACCAAGAAAAACTGTTTTT
-	-	TRBJ1-2	TRBV4-1	CASSQGGGRGNYGYTF	TGCGCCAGCAGCCAAGGTGGGGGGCGGGGTAACTATGGCTACACCTTC
-	TRBD2	TRBJ2-1	TRBV2	CASRSTSGSSYNEQFF	TGTGCCAGCAGGTCGACTAGCGGGAGCTCCTACAATGAGCAGTTCTTC
-	-	TRBJ2-7	TRBV5-1	CASSHTGGIYEQYF	TGCGCCAGCAGTCATACAGGAGGAATCTACGAGCAGTACTTC
-	-	TRBJ1-4	TRBV28	CASSAPPGINEKLFF	TGTGCCAGCAGTGCACCGCCAGGGATAAATGAAAAACTGTTTTTT
-	TRBD2	TRBJ2-7	TRBV10-1	CASSETGTSGLEQYF	TGCGCCAGCAGTGAGACCGGGACTAGCGGTTTGGAGCAGTACTTC
-	TRBD2	TRBJ2-1	TRBV2	CASGQLAGRYNEQFF	TGTGCCAGCGGCCAACTAGCGGGCCGATACAATGAGCAGTTCTTC